This T cell receptor (beta chain) was retrieved from a study of T cells after yellow fever vaccination. The CDR3 runs 12 residues. V lost 0 bases and J lost 11, with 9 bases in between. Germline CDR1 is SGHNT and CDR2 is YYREEE (reference sequence). This clonotype was observed many times. Making TCR cDNA involved 5'RACE template switching, which added UMIs and a universal primer site. TCRdb used MiXCR to reprocess the 5' RACE reads, holding one entry per CDR3 protein. The sample yields over 300,000 distinct CDR3 sequences, about 4% seen once. The sequenced sample was PBMCs, obtained 5 days after the yellow fever booster vaccination. The sequence was collected from a man younger than 35 who received the YFV17D yellow fever vaccine. The gene calls are TRBV5-4 and TRBJ2-1; D is unresolved. CDR3 in amino acids: CASSLDGPQQFF. CDR3 DNA: TGTGCCAGCAGCTTGGACGGGCCTCAGCAGTTCTTC. The complete variable domain, with remaining parts taken from reference TRBV5-4 and TRBJ2-1, reads ETGVTQSPTHLIKTRGQQVTLRCSSQSGHNTVSWYQQALGQGPQFIFQYYREEENGRGNFPPRFSGLQFPNYSSELNVNALELDDSALYLCASSLDGPQQFFGPGTRLTVL.